These 8 T cell receptor beta chains were sequenced from one sample in a study of vaccination and CD4 T cells after COVID-19. Treatment reported: roughly ten-day PBMC culture with coronavirus spike peptide pools or control peptides (ViraFEST assay). These receptors have no known antigen. The assay that was used to sequence DNA from cultured CD4+ T cells was the Oncomine TCR Beta short-read assay. TCRdb fed the PCR reads into MiXCR, producing one record per CDR3 protein. The table has about 11,000 distinct CDR3 sequences, roughly half seen once; the top ten hold over 7%. The specimen was CD4+ T cells from blood, cultured in vitro. Source of these receptors: a human donor who had recovered from COVID-19.

CDR3 bases: TGCGCCAGCAGCCAATTTCAAGGGATCTATGGCTACACCTTC. Its protein product is CASSQFQGIYGYTF. This sequence joins TRBV4-3 and TRBJ1-2; no reliable D call. The CDR3 has 14 residues. Trimming removed 2 bases at V and 4 bases at J, with 11 bases between. From germline, CDR1 is LGHNA and CDR2 YSLEER.

The J gene is TRBJ2-1, the V gene TRBV7-6, with D unresolved. V gave up 1 base and J gave up 4 bases, with 5 bases separating them. The CDR3 is 13 residues long. In germline, CDR1 is SGHVS, CDR2 FNYEAQ. The DNA of the CDR3 is TGTGCCAGCAGCTTAGGGAAATACAATGAGCAGTTCTTC. Translated: CASSLGKYNEQFF.

This chain uses TRBV18 with TRBJ1-2; the D is unclear. This CDR3 region has 11 residues. The V gene's germline CDR1 is KGHSH and CDR2 LQKENI. V lost 3 bases and J 8 bases, leaving 7 bases between the germline ends. CDR3 nucleotide sequence: TGTGCCAGCTCACCCTCGGAGGGCTACACCTTC. This codes for CASSPSEGYTF.

This rearrangement joins TRBV20-1 to TRBJ2-3; TRBD2 matches 12 bases. V was clipped by 6 bases and J by 0 bases; unmatched bases: 10. The germline V gene has CDR1 DFQATT and CDR2 SNEGSKA (reference sequence). This CDR3 has 17 amino acids. CDR3: CSAPLAGGHGSTDTQYF. CDR3 nucleotides: TGCAGTGCGCCACTAGCGGGGGGCCACGGTAGCACAGATACGCAGTATTTT.

This rearrangement joins TRBV3-1 to TRBJ1-2; no reliable D call. Trimming shortened V by 3 bases and J by 9 bases, and 14 bases separated the two germline ends. The CDR3 extends over 13 amino acids. CDR1 LGHDT and CDR2 YNNKEL come from the germline V gene (reference sequence). As DNA, the CDR3 is TGTGCCAGCAGCCAGCTAGACGGTTGGAGCTACACCTTC. This gives the protein CASSQLDGWSYTF. Supplemented by reference TRBV3-1 and TRBJ1-2, the full variable domain reads DTAVSQTPKYLVTQMGNDKSIKCEQNLGHDTMYWYKQDSKKFLKIMFSYNNKELIINETVPNRFSPKSPDKAHLNLHINSLELGDSAVYFCASSQLDGWSYTFGSGTRLTVV.

By sample share, this clonotype is medium-sized. The chain couples TRBV5-1 to TRBJ2-5; tentatively, D is TRBD1 or TRBD2 (5 bases each). CDR3 length: 13 amino acids. V was clipped by 1 base and J by 4 bases, with 8 bases between them. Germline CDR1 and CDR2: SGHRS and YFSETQ. For the CDR3, the DNA is TGCGCCAGCAGCTTGTCGGGGCGAGAGACCCAGTACTTC. It specifies CASSLSGRETQYF.

The V and J genes are TRBV7-9 and TRBJ1-6; unclear D gene. Trimming left V 4 bases short and J 6 bases short, with 13 bases between. This CDR3 spans 15 amino acids. Germline lookup yields CDR1 SEHNR and CDR2 FQNEAQ (reference sequence). The CDR3 DNA reads as TGTGCCAGCAGCTCGGCCGCGGGCCGTAATTCACCCCTCCACTTT. The encoded protein is CASSSAAGRNSPLHF.

V gene TRBV6-2 or TRBV6-3 combines with J gene TRBJ2-7; 10 bases map to TRBD1. The CDR3 runs to 16 residues. Germline CDR1 MNHEY, CDR2 SVGEGT. The V gene end was trimmed by 9 bases and the J gene end by 3 bases; junction bases not matched to a gene: 14. The CDR3 spells CASSKSMTGGVYEQYF. Written as DNA, the CDR3 is TGTGCCAGTAGTAAGAGCATGACAGGGGGCGTCTACGAGCAGTACTTC.